Each of the 24 T cell receptor beta chains below was sequenced from the same sample in a study of immune evolution from preneoplasia to lung adenocarcinoma. Method: immunoSEQ multiplex PCR; TCRdb's copy keeps in-frame clones and lacks some. This sample has about 10,000 clones, with around 86% found just once. The sequencing input was FFPE invasive lung adenocarcinoma tissue. All receptors derive from a person aged 65-85 years with invasive lung adenocarcinoma.

Written as DNA, the CDR3 is TGTGCCAGCAGCTTAATTGGGGGGGAGACCCAGTACTTC. Protein: CASSLIGGETQYF. V is TRBV7-9 and J is TRBJ2-5, with D perhaps TRBD2 (6 bases). CDR1 SEHNR and CDR2 FQNEAQ come from the germline V gene (reference sequence). V lost 2 bases, J lost 5 bases, and 9 bases lay in between. The CDR3 runs to 13 residues.

The V and J genes are TRBV28 and TRBJ2-7; D remains ambiguous. Germline-derived CDR1 and CDR2 are MDHEN and SYDVKM. This CDR3 has 13 residues. The germline V and J ends were trimmed by 6 bases and 4 bases, with 13 bases remaining between them. The CDR3 reads CASRQPPLYEQYF. In DNA form, the CDR3 reads TGTGCCAGCAGACAGCCTCCTTTATACGAGCAGTACTTC.

The rearrangement joins TRBV28 to TRBJ2-2; the D is unclear. The length of the CDR3 is 13 residues. V was clipped by 5 bases and J by 4 bases, with 8 bases between them. CDR1 is MDHEN and CDR2 is SYDVKM in the germline V gene. The CDR3 spells CASSNFGTGELFF. The CDR3 DNA is TGTGCCAGCAGTAATTTCGGCACCGGGGAGCTGTTTTTT.

This clone was detected only once. This sequence joins TRBV6-1 and TRBJ1-5, with D tentatively TRBD1 (5 bases). V was trimmed by 6 bases and J by 6 bases, leaving 12 bases between them. Looked up from germline, CDR1 is MNHNS and CDR2 is SASEGT. CDR3 length: 13 residues. The CDR3 is CASSAHQGQPQHF. CDR3 coding DNA: TGTGCCAGCAGCGCCCATCAGGGTCAGCCCCAGCATTTT.

This clone was seen a handful of times. The chain carries TRBV5-4 and TRBJ2-2; D not resolved. Germline CDR1 and CDR2: SGHNT and YYREEE (reference sequence). V was cut by 4 bases and J by 2 bases, with 6 bases left in between. This CDR3 region has 13 residues. The CDR3 region is CASSRDNTGELFF. CDR3 DNA sequence: TGTGCCAGCAGCCGAGACAACACCGGGGAGCTGTTTTTT.

The chain couples TRBV30 to TRBJ2-2; possible D gene TRBD2, 6 bases. CDR3 length: 14 amino acids. Germline V gene data show CDR1 as GTSNPN and CDR2 as SVGIG (reference sequence). DNA of the CDR3: TGTGCACGGAGGGGATCCCGACCATCCGGGGAGCTGTTTTTT. It specifies CARRGSRPSGELFF.

The chain has TRBV28 and TRBJ2-7; D call uncertain. V was shortened by 5 bases and J by 3 bases, with 8 bases between the two germline ends. Germline-derived CDR1 and CDR2 are MDHEN and SYDVKM. This CDR3 has 12 residues. The CDR3 DNA is TGTGCCAGCAGTCGCCCCGGCTACGAGCAGTACTTC. Encoded protein: CASSRPGYEQYF.

The rearrangement joins TRBV5-3 to TRBJ2-3; 14 bases are a match to TRBD2. TRBV5-3 belongs to the ORF category, with a function that is uncertain. Trimming cost V 4 bases and J 2 bases; bases outside gene matches: 15. There are 20 residues in the CDR3. The CDR3 DNA is TGTGCCAGAAGCCGCCCGGGACTAGCGGGGGACATCCTCCCCACAGATACGCAGTATTTT. It specifies CARSRPGLAGDILPTDTQYF.

The genes are TRBV27 and TRBJ2-6; unclear D gene. The germline V gene has CDR1 MNHEY and CDR2 SMNVEV (reference sequence). This CDR3 is built from 12 residues. V was cut by 2 bases and J by 12 bases, with 8 bases left in between. CDR3 nucleotide sequence: TGTGCCAGCAGTTTAGATGGAAGCGTCCTGACTTTC. This translates into CASSLDGSVLTF.

This sequence joins TRBV21-1 and TRBJ2-2. TRBV21-1 is termed a pseudogene. CDR3 length: 13 amino acids. The CDR3 is CASRLGDTGELFF. CDR3 sequence (DNA): TGTGCCAGCAGACTAGGGGACACCGGGGAGCTGTTTTTT.

This chain links TRBV19 with TRBJ2-7; possibly TRBD1 or TRBD2 for D (6 bases each). This CDR3 has 15 amino acids. V was clipped by 3 bases and J by 2 bases, with 14 bases between them. Germline CDR1 is LNHDA and CDR2 is SQIVND (reference sequence). In nucleotides, the CDR3 is TGTGCCAGTAGTATTGGGCAGGGGAGGACCTACGAGCAGTACTTC. This gives the protein CASSIGQGRTYEQYF.

This chain links TRBV7-9 with TRBJ1-3; TRBD1 is a possible D gene (6 bases). Trimming shortened V by 5 bases and J by 4 bases, and 12 bases separated the two germline ends. Germline CDR1 SEHNR, CDR2 FQNEAQ (reference sequence). There are 14 residues in the CDR3. CDR3 bases: TGTGCCAGCAGCAGGAGGGGGTACGGAAACACCATATATTTT. It translates to CASSRRGYGNTIYF.

The chain carries TRBV27 and TRBJ1-5, with 9 bases aligning to TRBD1. V trimming: 5 bases; J trimming: 9 bases; junction bases outside the gene matches: 8. The CDR3 extends over 14 amino acids. The germline CDR1 and CDR2 sequences are MNHEY and SMNVEV (reference sequence). Written as DNA, the CDR3 is TGTGCCAGCAGTCCCACAGGGGGCGTCGGGCCCCAGCATTTT. This translates into CASSPTGGVGPQHF.

The count of this clone is one. This chain links TRBV29-1 with TRBJ1-1; D ambiguous. The CDR3 has 13 residues. Trimming stripped 7 bases from V and 2 bases from J, with 14 bases between. CDR1 SQVTM and CDR2 ANQGSEA come from the germline V gene. CDR3 sequence reads: CSAGGRYNTEAFF. The CDR3 bases are TGCAGCGCAGGTGGTAGGTATAACACTGAAGCTTTCTTT.

This clone was seen a handful of times. This chain uses TRBV9 with TRBJ1-2; D may be TRBD1 (6 bases). The germline V gene encodes CDR1 SGDLS and CDR2 YYNGEE. V was clipped by 1 base and J by 0 bases, with 13 bases between them. CDR3 length equals 16 residues. The CDR3 DNA sequence: TGTGCCAGCAGCGTATTCGACAGGACCTCTAACTATGGCTACACCTTC. Translated, it gives CASSVFDRTSNYGYTF.

In the case of this clone: The junction does not match germline at one end; this may be a read error. The chain joins TRBV5-4 to TRBJ2-7; 12 bases are shared with TRBD2. Germline V CDR1 and CDR2: SGHNT, YYREEE (reference sequence). The CDR3 loop spans 14 amino acids. The CDR3 region has the DNA TGTGCCAGTAGCTCTAGCGGGAGGGTCCACGAGCAGTACTTC. Protein: CASSSSGRVHEQYF.

The chain has TRBV11-2 and TRBJ2-7, with D uncertain. The CDR3 has 14 amino acids. Germline values: CDR1 SGHAT, CDR2 FQNNGV. V shed 7 bases and J shed 1 base, with 14 bases lying between them. The CDR3: CASNTYAASYEQYF. CDR3 nucleotides: TGTGCCAGCAACACCTACGCAGCTTCCTACGAGCAGTACTTC.

This chain joins TRBV29-1 and TRBJ1-1; 8 positions match TRBD1. The CDR3 length is 15 residues. Per the germline V gene, CDR1 is SQVTM and CDR2 is ANQGSEA. V lost 1 base and J lost 4; bases outside the gene matches: 8. For the CDR3, the DNA is TGCAGCGTTGAAGTTCTGGACAGGGCGAGCACTGAAGCTTTCTTT. Translated, it gives CSVEVLDRASTEAFF.

This chain uses TRBV2 with TRBJ1-1; 12 nucleotides agree with TRBD1. Germline CDR1 and CDR2: SNHLY and FYNNEI. V gave up 8 bases and J gave up 3 bases; unmatched junction bases: 7. The CDR3 consists of 15 residues. CDR3 sequence: CASCRDRGRDTEAFF. CDR3 DNA sequence: TGTGCCAGCTGCCGGGACAGGGGGCGCGACACTGAAGCTTTCTTT.

This chain connects TRBV29-1 to TRBJ2-3; perhaps TRBD1 as D (6 bases). V lost 7 bases and J 2 bases, leaving 7 bases between the germline ends. In germline, CDR1 is SQVTM, CDR2 ANQGSEA. The CDR3 has 11 residues. CDR3 bases: TGCAGCGGGGGACACACAGATACGCAGTATTTT. The encoded protein is CSGGHTDTQYF.

This clone was detected only once. This rearrangement joins TRBV11-2 to TRBJ2-1, with 9 bases aligning to TRBD2. The CDR3 has 15 amino acids. Trimming cost V 0 bases and J 7 bases; bases outside gene matches: 4. The V gene's germline CDR1 is SGHAT and CDR2 FQNNGV. The CDR3 region is CASSLDGSGGNEQFF. DNA for the CDR3: TGTGCCAGCAGCTTAGATGGTAGCGGGGGTAATGAGCAGTTCTTC.

The gene calls are TRBV4-1 and TRBJ2-1; 14 bases map to TRBD2. There are 21 residues in the CDR3. The junction had 16 bases not matched to a gene; V was cut back by 0 bases and J by 6 bases. The germline V gene has CDR1 MGHRA and CDR2 YSYEKL. The CDR3 loop is CASSQDAPPGTSGRRSNEQFF. DNA of the CDR3: TGCGCCAGCAGCCAAGATGCCCCCCCCGGGACTAGCGGGAGAAGGAGCAATGAGCAGTTCTTC.

The chain employs TRBV5-1 and TRBJ1-1; D not certain. CDR1 and CDR2 from the germline V gene are SGHRS and YFSETQ. The germline V and J ends were trimmed by 2 bases and 1 base, with 6 bases remaining between them. The CDR3 has 13 amino acids. The CDR3 coding sequence is TGCGCCAGCAGCTTTCGAGGGAACACTGAAGCTTTCTTT. It yields the protein CASSFRGNTEAFF. Full variable domain (rest looked up from reference TRBV5-1 and TRBJ1-1): KAGVTQTPRYLIKTRGQQVTLSCSPISGHRSVSWYQQTPGQGLQFLFEYFSETQRNKGNFPGRFSGRQFSNSRSEMNVSTLELGDSALYLCASSFRGNTEAFFGQGTRLTVV.

This clone was recorded only once. V is TRBV30 and J is TRBJ2-2; 7 bases are a match to TRBD1. J lost 5 bases, V lost 5 bases, and 11 bases had no gene match. The CDR3 extends over 15 amino acids. CDR1 and CDR2 (germline): GTSNPN, SVGIG (reference sequence). CDR3 region: CAWGSWDRGTGELFF. The CDR3 region has the DNA TGTGCCTGGGGAAGTTGGGACAGAGGAACCGGGGAGCTGTTTTTT.